The clone carrying this TCR beta chain was observed a handful of times. What it recognizes is unknown. The iRepertoire nested amplicon-rescue multiplex PCR amplified TCR alpha and beta CDR3s from RNA. Input was roughly 95-450 ng of tissue mRNA or PBMC total RNA. TCRdb called the multiplex PCR reads again in MiXCR, with one record for every CDR3 protein. This sample has fewer than 500,000 distinct CDR3 sequences, with roughly 41% found just once. Germline assignment: CDR1 LGHNA and CDR2 YSLEER. Trimming at V came to 6 bases and at J to 2 bases, leaving 5 bases not matched to a gene. This CDR3 contains 15 residues. This sample stems from a study of glioma-infiltrating T cells. Overall study results and limits: Non-neoplastic patients had below-expected tissue-blood divergence, while all gliomas exceeded expectation. Patients with low tissue-blood divergence carried a signature set of shared blood CDR3 motifs.

The sequence was collected from a human donor with low-grade glioma or glioblastoma, undergoing nonglioma brain surgery, or in good health (not recorded which). The sequencing input was glioma tissue, nonneoplastic brain tissue, or PBMCs (not recorded which). This chain connects TRBV4-3 to TRBJ2-3, with 10 positions matching TRBD2. The chain's CDR3 is CASRAGLAVTDTQYF. The CDR3 DNA reads as TGCGCCAGCAGAGCCGGACTAGCGGTCACAGATACGCAGTATTTT.